This T cell receptor (beta chain) was profiled in a study of spatial heterogeneity in lung cancer. Trimming stripped 0 bases from V and 8 bases from J, with 13 bases between. The CDR3 is 15 amino acids. The germline V gene has CDR1 KGHDR and CDR2 SFDVKD. TCRdb analysed the 5' RACE reads with MiXCR anew, one entry per CDR3 protein. The data hold approximately 44,000 distinct CDR3 sequences, with 10% to 15% observed a single time. This sample's time point: sample taken at primary tumor resection. Unsorted whole RNA of tumor, nontumor lung or frozen PBMC was sequenced. Here the sequenced sample was PBMCs, taken at surgery. V gene TRBV24-1 combines with J gene TRBJ2-1, with D possibly TRBD2 on 7 matching bases. This receptor was taken from a female donor with early-stage non-small cell lung cancer. CDR3 sequence reads: CATSDLGGGIDEQFF. CDR3 DNA sequence: TGTGCCACCAGTGATTTGGGGGGGGGCATTGATGAGCAGTTCTTC.